One sample yielded the 29 T cell receptor beta chains listed below, sequenced in a study of blood T cell repertoires in COVID-19. Profiling relied on immunoSEQ multiplex PCR, and the TCRdb table lists in-frame clones only, not all of them. The repertoire holds 25,000 to 35,000 clones, with 65% to 90% as singletons. The sequencing input was peripheral blood. The receptor set was obtained from a human donor in a cohort sampled during active COVID-19.

This clone was observed once. This chain uses TRBV5-1 with TRBJ1-1, with 7 nucleotides matching TRBD1. This CDR3 comprises 13 residues. Germline-derived CDR1 and CDR2 are SGHRS and YFSETQ. V dropped 5 bases and J dropped 1; count of bases not matched to a gene: 2. Here the CDR3 DNA reads TGCGCCAGCAGACAGGGGACGAACACTGAAGCTTTCTTT. This sequence encodes CASRQGTNTEAFF.

The rearrangement uses TRBV6-2 or TRBV6-3 and TRBJ1-1; D is perhaps TRBD1 (5 bases). CDR1 is MNHEY, CDR2 SVGEGT, per germline. The length of the CDR3 is 16 residues. The V and J ends lost 6 bases and 1 base respectively, with 18 bases between them. This CDR3 reads CASSPPTFDRNTEAFF. CDR3 bases: TGTGCCAGCAGCCCACCCACGTTCGACAGGAACACTGAAGCTTTCTTT.

The V call is TRBV6-6, the J call TRBJ1-1; D uncertain. Deletions cut 11 bases from V and 0 bases from J, with 10 bases between. The CDR3 consists of 12 residues. In germline, CDR1 is MNHNY, CDR2 SVGAGI (reference sequence). The CDR3 region is CAVTLMNTEAFF. The CDR3 bases are TGTGCCGTCACCCTAATGAACACTGAAGCTTTCTTT.

The chain joins TRBV5-4 to TRBJ2-2; the D gene is possibly TRBD2 (7 bases). V shed 4 bases and J shed 4 bases, with 20 bases lying between them. CDR3 length equals 17 residues. Germline CDR1 reads SGHNT; CDR2 reads YYREEE (reference sequence). CDR3 coding DNA: TGTGCCAGCAGCGAAGCCGGGGGGCTTAGGAGCACCGGGGAGCTGTTTTTT. This sequence encodes CASSEAGGLRSTGELFF.

The CDR3 loop reads CASSSFGQGMGGANYGYTF. CDR3 DNA: TGCGCCAGCAGCTCCTTTGGACAGGGGATGGGAGGCGCTAACTATGGCTACACCTTC. This chain links TRBV5-1 with TRBJ1-2; the match to TRBD1 covers 9 bases. Trimming took 3 bases from V and 0 from J; bases not matched to a gene: 15. Germline CDR1 and CDR2: SGHRS and YFSETQ. The CDR3 totals 19 residues.

The chain has TRBV6-5 and TRBJ2-3; D remains ambiguous. Per germline, CDR1 MNHEY and CDR2 SVGAGI. CDR3 size: 11 residues. Between the trimmed V and J ends, which lost 10 bases and 8 bases, there was a span of 13 bases. The CDR3 region has the DNA TGTGCCACCTATATGCTAGTTACGCAGTATTTT. This translates into CATYMLVTQYF.

This clone was seen just once. The CDR3: CASSLVVGRAGEKLFF. CDR3 nucleotides: TGTGCCAGCAGCTTAGTAGTAGGCAGGGCCGGAGAAAAACTGTTTTTT. The chain links TRBV7-9 to TRBJ1-4; maybe TRBD1 (5 bases). There are 16 residues in the CDR3. Germline CDR1 and CDR2: SEHNR and FQNEAQ (reference sequence). Between the trimmed V and J ends, which lost 1 base and 8 bases, there was a span of 17 bases.

The chain joins TRBV4-3 to TRBJ2-1, with TRBD2 as a possible D gene (5 bases). This CDR3 is built from 15 residues. Germline V gene lookup returns CDR1 LGHNA and CDR2 YSLEER. V was trimmed by 0 bases and J by 7 bases, leaving 13 bases between them. The CDR3 coding sequence is TGCGCCAGCAGCCAAGAGAGGTTTCGGAGGAATGAGCAGTTCTTC. Translating gives CASSQERFRRNEQFF.

J is TRBJ1-4 and V is TRBV4-1, with D perhaps TRBD1 (5 bases). This CDR3 has 14 amino acids. V lost 3 bases, J lost 10 bases, and 15 bases lay in between. Germline-derived CDR1 and CDR2 are MGHRA and YSYEKL. CDR3 bases: TGCGCCAGCAGCCATCGGGACCGAGCGGGAAAACTGTTTTTT. Translated: CASSHRDRAGKLFF.

The rearrangement links TRBV24-1 to TRBJ2-1; no reliable D call. Germline loops: CDR1 KGHDR, CDR2 SFDVKD. The CDR3 runs 13 residues. Trimming removed 2 bases at V and 8 bases at J, with 9 bases between. The CDR3 DNA reads as TGTGCCACCAGTGATTACCCAAGCTATGAGCAGTTCTTC. Amino acid sequence: CATSDYPSYEQFF.

This sequence joins TRBV13 and TRBJ1-1, with 7 bases aligning to TRBD1. There are 16 residues in the CDR3. Unmatched junction bases numbered 8, after V lost 1 base and J lost 3 bases. Germline CDR1 and CDR2: PRHDT and FYEKMQ (reference sequence). The CDR3: CASSLEGDRDDTEAFF. CDR3 sequence (DNA): TGTGCCAGCAGCTTAGAAGGCGACAGGGACGACACTGAAGCTTTCTTT.

The chain links TRBV19 to TRBJ2-5; possible D gene TRBD2, 5 bases. CDR1 is LNHDA, CDR2 SQIVND, per germline (reference sequence). Trimming left V 4 bases short and J 3 bases short, with 9 bases between. This CDR3 has 13 amino acids. CDR3 nucleotide sequence: TGTGCCAGTAGTAGGGAGCGGAAAGAGACCCAGTACTTC. Amino acids: CASSRERKETQYF.

In regard to this clone: An end of the junction differs from the germline gene, which may be a read error. This chain connects TRBV4-1 to TRBJ1-1; 9 nucleotides align to TRBD1. This CDR3 region has 18 residues. CDR1 MGHRA and CDR2 YSYEKL come from the germline V gene. CDR3 amino acids: CASSLGQGNTYLNTEAFF. The CDR3 DNA reads TGCGCCAGCAGCCTCGGACAGGGGAACACCTATTTGAATACTGAAGCTTTCTTT.

The V and J genes are TRBV7-6 and TRBJ1-5; D might be TRBD1 (6 bases). Germline CDR1 and CDR2: SGHVS and FNYEAQ. Deletions cut 4 bases from V and 1 base from J, with 8 bases between. The CDR3 runs to 14 residues. The CDR3 nucleotides read TGTGCCAGCAGCTGGGGGCGAAGCAATCAGCCCCAGCATTTT. Protein sequence: CASSWGRSNQPQHF.

V gene TRBV27 combines with J gene TRBJ2-3, with a possible D match to TRBD1 (6 bases). Per the germline V gene, CDR1 is MNHEY and CDR2 is SMNVEV (reference sequence). This CDR3 region has 20 residues. V gave up 2 bases and J gave up 0 bases, with 24 bases separating them. The CDR3 DNA follows: TGTGCCAGCAGTTTAGGGACATCTACCAGACAAAACTCTAGCACAGATACGCAGTATTTT. As protein: CASSLGTSTRQNSSTDTQYF.

The rearrangement links TRBV30 to TRBJ2-1, with D hard to call. Germline assignment: CDR1 GTSNPN and CDR2 SVGIG (reference sequence). V was shortened by 2 bases and J by 2 bases, with 10 bases between the two germline ends. The CDR3 contains 14 residues. For the CDR3, the DNA is TGTGCCTGGAGTAAAACTCGTACCTACAATGAGCAGTTCTTC. It codes for CAWSKTRTYNEQFF.

This clone is a singleton in its sample. The chain employs TRBV20-1 and TRBJ2-7; D not certain. The V gene lost 3 bases and the J gene lost 0 bases, with 9 bases spanning the gap. The CDR3 has 13 amino acids. From germline, CDR1 is DFQATT and CDR2 SNEGSKA (reference sequence). CDR3 in DNA: TGCAGTGCTAGTGGTTCCAGCTCCTACGAGCAGTACTTC. It codes for CSASGSSSYEQYF.

As regards this clone: Its ends do not fully match the called genes, so a read error is possible. The chain recombines TRBV7-2 with TRBJ2-5; 7 nucleotides align to TRBD2. The germline V gene encodes CDR1 SGHTA and CDR2 FQGNSA. The CDR3 is 14 amino acids. The chain's CDR3 is CASSVAPGGETQYF. In DNA, the CDR3 is TGTGCCAGCAGCGTAGCTCCGGGGGGTGAGACCCAGTACTTC.

The chain combines TRBV4-1 with TRBJ2-7; a possible D gene is TRBD2 (6 bases). Between the trimmed V and J ends, which lost 4 bases and 3 bases, there was a span of 16 bases. This CDR3 region has 15 residues. Germline V gene data show CDR1 as MGHRA and CDR2 as YSYEKL. CDR3 bases: TGCGCCAGCAGCCGACCGGGACTTGTGCACTACGAGCAGTACTTC. Translating it yields CASSRPGLVHYEQYF.

J is TRBJ1-5 and V is TRBV6-1; D is uncertain. Germline values: CDR1 MNHNS, CDR2 SASEGT. The CDR3 is 12 amino acids. The ends were cut back, 2 bases at V and 6 bases at J, with 5 bases in the middle. CDR3 sequence reads: CASSEHPQPQHF. CDR3 sequence (DNA): TGTGCCAGCAGTGAACATCCTCAGCCCCAGCATTTT.

The rearrangement uses TRBV6-5 and TRBJ1-3; maybe TRBD1 (5 bases). Germline V gene sequence: CDR1 MNHEY, CDR2 SVGAGI. Trimming pared 6 bases from V and 8 bases from J, leaving 20 bases between. CDR3 length equals 15 residues. Here the CDR3 reads CASSKREAGWDTIYF. The CDR3 DNA follows: TGTGCCAGCAGCAAAAGGGAGGCAGGGTGGGACACCATATATTTT.

This clone has only a few counts. The chain is built from TRBV7-2 and TRBJ2-7; 11 positions agree with TRBD2. V lost 1 base, J lost 7 bases, and 6 bases stayed unmatched. Germline CDR1 reads SGHTA; CDR2 reads FQGNSA. This CDR3 contains 15 residues. This chain's CDR3 is CASSLVPLAGDEQYF. The DNA of the CDR3 is TGTGCCAGCAGCTTAGTCCCACTAGCGGGGGATGAGCAGTACTTC.

The V call is TRBV7-3, the J call TRBJ2-3; maybe TRBD2 (6 bases). V lost 5 bases and J lost 0, with 15 bases in between. The germline gives CDR1 SGHTA, CDR2 FQGTGA. This CDR3 has 16 residues. Here the CDR3 reads CASSPGRGSSTDTQYF. For the CDR3, the DNA is TGTGCCAGCAGCCCGGGGCGGGGCTCTAGCACAGATACGCAGTATTTT.

The gene calls are TRBV6-1 and TRBJ1-2; D remains ambiguous. The germline CDR1 and CDR2 sequences are MNHNS and SASEGT. The ends were cut back, 2 bases at V and 0 bases at J, with 10 bases in the middle. The CDR3 is 15 amino acids. As DNA, the CDR3 is TGTGCCAGCAGTGAATTTGCCAGGACTAACTATGGCTACACCTTC. As protein: CASSEFARTNYGYTF.

The rearrangement joins TRBV7-9 to TRBJ1-5; TRBD1 aligns across 8 bases. There are 14 residues in the CDR3. CDR1 and CDR2 from the germline V gene are SEHNR and FQNEAQ (reference sequence). The trim removed 3 bases at V and 2 bases at J, leaving 0 bases unmatched. CDR3 sequence: CASSLGQGNQPQHF. CDR3 in DNA: TGTGCCAGCAGCTTGGGACAGGGCAATCAGCCCCAGCATTTT.

The chain has TRBV5-6 and TRBJ1-4, with TRBD1 matching 7 bases. The V gene end was trimmed by 4 bases and the J gene end by 8 bases; junction bases not matched to a gene: 14. Germline CDR1 SGHDT, CDR2 YYEEEE. This CDR3 is 16 amino acids long. The CDR3 coding sequence is TGTGCCAGCAGCCTCGGTACAGGGGTCAGGGAAGAAAAACTGTTTTTT. The encoded protein is CASSLGTGVREEKLFF. The full variable domain, rest sourced from reference TRBV5-6 and TRBJ1-4, is DAGVTQSPTHLIKTRGQQVTLRCSPKSGHDTVSWYQQALGQGPQFIFQYYEEEERQRGNFPDRFSGHQFPNYSSELNVNALLLGDSALYLCASSLGTGVREEKLFFGSGTQLSVL.

The rearrangement joins TRBV7-3 to TRBJ2-5; D perhaps matches TRBD1 (6 bases). The ends were cut back, 3 bases at V and 5 bases at J, with 13 bases in the middle. The germline V gene has CDR1 SGHTA and CDR2 FQGTGA. The CDR3 covers 14 residues. This CDR3 is CASSLGHPGETQYF. Here the CDR3 DNA reads TGTGCCAGCAGCTTGGGACACCCGGGGGAGACCCAGTACTTC.

The V call is TRBV7-9, the J call TRBJ2-7; 9 nucleotides match TRBD1. Germline values: CDR1 SEHNR, CDR2 FQNEAQ (reference sequence). CDR3 size: 13 residues. V lost 5 bases, J lost 3 bases, and 2 bases stayed unmatched. The CDR3 loop reads CASSETGGYEQYF. The CDR3 coding sequence is TGTGCCAGCAGCGAGACAGGGGGCTACGAGCAGTACTTC.

The chain is built from TRBV10-3 and TRBJ2-2; 9 nucleotides match TRBD2. Germline V gives CDR1 ENHRY, CDR2 SYGVKD. There are 18 residues in the CDR3. V was pared by 4 bases and J by 4 bases, with 13 bases of the junction left unmatched. The CDR3 region is CAISGAESGGPVTGELFF. Here the CDR3 DNA reads TGTGCCATCAGTGGGGCGGAGAGCGGGGGGCCTGTCACCGGGGAGCTGTTTTTT.